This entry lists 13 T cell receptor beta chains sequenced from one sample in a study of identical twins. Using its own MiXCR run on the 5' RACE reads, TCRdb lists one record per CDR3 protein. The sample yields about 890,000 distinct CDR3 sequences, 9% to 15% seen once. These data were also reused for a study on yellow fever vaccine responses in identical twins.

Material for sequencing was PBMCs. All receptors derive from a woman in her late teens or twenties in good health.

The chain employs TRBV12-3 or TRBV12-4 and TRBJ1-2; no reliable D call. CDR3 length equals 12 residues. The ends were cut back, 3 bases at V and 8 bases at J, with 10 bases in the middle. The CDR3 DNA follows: TGTGCCAGCAGTTTTGGGGTCGACGGCTACACCTTC. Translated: CASSFGVDGYTF.

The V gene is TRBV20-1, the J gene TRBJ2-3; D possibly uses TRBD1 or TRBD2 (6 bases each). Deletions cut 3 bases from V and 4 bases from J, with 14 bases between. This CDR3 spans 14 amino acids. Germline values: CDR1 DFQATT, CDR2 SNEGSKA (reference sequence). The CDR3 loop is CSARGPGGPDTQYF. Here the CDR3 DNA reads TGCAGTGCTAGGGGACCCGGGGGCCCAGATACGCAGTATTTT.

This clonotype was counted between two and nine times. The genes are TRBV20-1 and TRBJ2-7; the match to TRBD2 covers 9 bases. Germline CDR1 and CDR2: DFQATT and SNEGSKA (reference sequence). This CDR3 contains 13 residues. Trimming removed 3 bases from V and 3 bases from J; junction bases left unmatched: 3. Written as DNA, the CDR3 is TGCAGTGCTAGGACTAGCGGAGTCTACGAGCAGTACTTC. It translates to CSARTSGVYEQYF.

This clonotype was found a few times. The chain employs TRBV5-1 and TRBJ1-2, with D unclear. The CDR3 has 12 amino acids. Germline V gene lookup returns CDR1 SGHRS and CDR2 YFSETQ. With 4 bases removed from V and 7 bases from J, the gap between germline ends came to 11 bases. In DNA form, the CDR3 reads TGCGCCAGCAGCGTACAGTCCACTGGCTACACCTTC. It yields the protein CASSVQSTGYTF.

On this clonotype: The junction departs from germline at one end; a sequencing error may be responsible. This chain's CDR3 is CASSIGTLEF. The CDR3 bases are TGTGCCAGCAGCATCGGAACGCTCGAATTC. The J gene is TRBJ1-2, the V gene TRBV7-9; D is ambiguous. The CDR3 sequence is 10 residues long. The germline V gene encodes CDR1 SEHNR and CDR2 FQNEAQ (reference sequence).

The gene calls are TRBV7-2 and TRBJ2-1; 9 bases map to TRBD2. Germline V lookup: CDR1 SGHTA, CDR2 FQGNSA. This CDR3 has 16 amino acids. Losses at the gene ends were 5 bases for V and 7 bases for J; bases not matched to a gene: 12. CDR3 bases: TGTGCCAGCAGCCAAACTCCGGGACTAGCCTGGAATGAGCAGTTCTTC. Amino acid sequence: CASSQTPGLAWNEQFF.

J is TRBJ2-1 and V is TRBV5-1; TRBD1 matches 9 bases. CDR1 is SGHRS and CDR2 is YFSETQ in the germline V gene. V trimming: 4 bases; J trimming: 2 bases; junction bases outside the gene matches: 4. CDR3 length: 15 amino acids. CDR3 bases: TGCGCCAGCAGCATGACAGGGGGGCCCTACAATGAGCAGTTCTTC. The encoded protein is CASSMTGGPYNEQFF.

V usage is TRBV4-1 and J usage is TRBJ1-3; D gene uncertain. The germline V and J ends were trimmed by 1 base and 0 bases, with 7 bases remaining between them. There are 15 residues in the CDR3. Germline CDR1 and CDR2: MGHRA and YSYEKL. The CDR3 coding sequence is TGCGCCAGCAGCCAAGTAGGGCTCTCTGGAAACACCATATATTTT. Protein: CASSQVGLSGNTIYF.

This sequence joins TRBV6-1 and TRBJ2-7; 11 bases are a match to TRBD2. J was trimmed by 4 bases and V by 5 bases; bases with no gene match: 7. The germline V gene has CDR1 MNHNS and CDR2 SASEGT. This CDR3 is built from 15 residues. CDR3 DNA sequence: TGTGCCAGCAGTAAACAGGGACTAGCGGTGTACGAGCAGTACTTC. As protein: CASSKQGLAVYEQYF.

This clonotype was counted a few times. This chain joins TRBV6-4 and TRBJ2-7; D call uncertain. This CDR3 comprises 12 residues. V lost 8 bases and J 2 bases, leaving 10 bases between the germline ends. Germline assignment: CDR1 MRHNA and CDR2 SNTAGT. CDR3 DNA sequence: TGTGCCAGCCGGAAAACAGCCTACGAGCAGTACGTC. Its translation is CASRKTAYEQYV.

As DNA, the CDR3 is TGTGCCAGCAGTTACTCGAGACTAGCGGGACCCACAGATACGCAGTATTTT. Translation gives CASSYSRLAGPTDTQYF. The chain carries TRBV6-5 and TRBJ2-3; 11 positions match TRBD2. CDR3 length: 17 amino acids. Germline CDR1 reads MNHEY; CDR2 reads SVGAGI. V gave up 0 bases and J gave up 2 bases; unmatched junction bases: 4.

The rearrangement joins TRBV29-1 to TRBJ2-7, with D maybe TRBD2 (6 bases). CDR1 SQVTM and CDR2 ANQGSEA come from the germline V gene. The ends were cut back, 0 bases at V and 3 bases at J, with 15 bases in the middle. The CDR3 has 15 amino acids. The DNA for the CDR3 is TGCAGCGTTGAAGAAGGGGACTCACCAAACTACGAGCAGTACTTC. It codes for CSVEEGDSPNYEQYF.

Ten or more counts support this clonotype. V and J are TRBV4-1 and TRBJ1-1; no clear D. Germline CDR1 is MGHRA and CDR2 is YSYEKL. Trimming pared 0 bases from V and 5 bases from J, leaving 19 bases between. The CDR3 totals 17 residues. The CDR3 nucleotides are TGCGCCAGCAGCCAAGAGGGTTCCGGGCCGTTGGGAACTGAAGCTTTCTTT. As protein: CASSQEGSGPLGTEAFF.